A single sample gave rise to the 21 T cell receptor beta chains below, sequenced in a study of cytomegalovirus exposure and HLA in healthy donors. Clones were read by immunoSEQ multiplex PCR, and TCRdb kept only the in-frame ones, dropping some. The repertoire holds more than 130,000 clones, with 80% to 90% as singletons. Sequenced: PBMCs. The receptors shown here come from a woman aged 18-29 years in good health and CMV-seropositive.

The CDR3 sequence: CASSFGQRGDTEAFF. The CDR3, as DNA: TGTGCCAGCAGCTTTGGACAGAGGGGCGACACTGAAGCTTTCTTT. V gene TRBV5-5 combines with J gene TRBJ1-1; D possibly corresponds to TRBD1 (6 bases). Germline V gene data show CDR1 as SGHKS and CDR2 as YYEKEE (reference sequence). V dropped 2 bases and J dropped 3 bases, with 14 bases sitting between them. The CDR3 contains 15 residues.

V is TRBV2 and J is TRBJ2-7; D is uncertain. The CDR3 has 15 residues. Germline loops: CDR1 SNHLY, CDR2 FYNNEI. The germline V and J ends were trimmed by 3 bases and 3 bases, with 15 bases remaining between them. The CDR3 is CASSEEKWLLYEQYF. DNA for the CDR3: TGTGCCAGCAGTGAGGAGAAATGGCTCCTCTACGAGCAGTACTTC.

V gene TRBV28 combines with J gene TRBJ1-1; D perhaps matches TRBD1 (5 bases). The CDR3 length is 15 residues. Germline assignment: CDR1 MDHEN and CDR2 SYDVKM. V shed 5 bases and J shed 3 bases, with 16 bases lying between them. In DNA form, the CDR3 reads TGTGCCAGCAGTGCCCAAGGGGAGGTGTACACTGAAGCTTTCTTT. Protein product: CASSAQGEVYTEAFF.

V usage is TRBV7-2 and J usage is TRBJ2-2; D not certain. In germline, CDR1 is SGHTA, CDR2 FQGNSA. The ends were cut back, 1 base at V and 6 bases at J, with 6 bases in the middle. This CDR3 spans 13 amino acids. CDR3 nucleotides: TGTGCCAGCAGCTTAGTTAGAGCCGGGGAGCTGTTTTTT. This codes for CASSLVRAGELFF. The full variable domain, in which reference TRBV7-2 and TRBJ2-2 provide the parts outside the CDR3, is GAGVSQSPSNKVTEKGKDVELRCDPISGHTALYWYRQSLGQGLEFLIYFQGNSAPDKSGLPSDRFSAERTGGSVSTLTIQRTQQEDSAVYLCASSLVRAGELFFGEGSRLTVL.

The chain has TRBV10-3 and TRBJ2-3; maybe TRBD1 (5 bases). V lost 4 bases and J 0 bases, leaving 8 bases between the germline ends. Germline CDR1 and CDR2: ENHRY and SYGVKD. This CDR3 spans 14 amino acids. The CDR3 DNA follows: TGTGCCATCAGTGGGGGCAGTAGCACAGATACGCAGTATTTT. Translating gives CAISGGSSTDTQYF.

The V call is TRBV30, the J call TRBJ2-3; 11 bases are a match to TRBD2. The CDR3 has 15 amino acids. V lost 4 bases, J lost 3 bases, and 6 bases stayed unmatched. Germline V gives CDR1 GTSNPN, CDR2 SVGIG (reference sequence). The CDR3 nucleotides read TGTGCCTGGACGTTAGCGGGAGGGCCAACAGATACGCAGTATTTT. Amino acid sequence: CAWTLAGGPTDTQYF.

The sample holds one count of this clone. This chain links TRBV14 with TRBJ2-3; no firm D call. The CDR3 loop spans 13 amino acids. V was trimmed by 3 bases and J by 7 bases, leaving 11 bases between them. CDR1 and CDR2 from the germline V gene are SGHDN and FVKESK. The CDR3 region has the DNA TGTGCCAGCAGCCAGGGCCCCGTTAATACGCAGTATTTT. Residues: CASSQGPVNTQYF.

The count of this clone is one. This chain connects TRBV6-5 to TRBJ1-3; 9 bases align to TRBD1. Trimming removed 6 bases from V and 4 bases from J; junction bases left unmatched: 7. This CDR3 region has 15 residues. Per the germline V gene, CDR1 is MNHEY and CDR2 is SVGAGI. In DNA, the CDR3 is TGTGCCAGCAGCCCGGACAGGGGCAGGGGAAACACCATATATTTT. Translated: CASSPDRGRGNTIYF.

The V call is TRBV7-2, the J call TRBJ1-2, with TRBD1 matching 11 bases. This CDR3 spans 15 amino acids. Germline CDR1 is SGHTA and CDR2 is FQGNSA. J lost 3 bases, V lost 4 bases, and 4 bases had no gene match. The CDR3, as DNA: TGTGCCAGCAGCTCCCTGGGACAGGGGGACTATGGCTACACCTTC. It encodes CASSSLGQGDYGYTF.

This sequence joins TRBV5-1 and TRBJ2-6, with D unresolved. The V gene lost 1 base and the J gene lost 0 bases, with 11 bases spanning the gap. CDR3 length equals 17 residues. Per the germline V gene, CDR1 is SGHRS and CDR2 is YFSETQ. CDR3 residues: CASSLMSQVSGANVLTF. The CDR3 coding sequence is TGCGCCAGCAGCTTGATGTCACAAGTCTCTGGGGCCAACGTCCTGACTTTC.

The CDR3 DNA follows: TGTGCCAGCAGCTCGAACAGGGGGAGCAACACCATATATTTT. This sequence encodes CASSSNRGSNTIYF. This rearrangement joins TRBV7-9 to TRBJ1-3; 8 nucleotides align to TRBD1. Germline lookup yields CDR1 SEHNR and CDR2 FQNEAQ (reference sequence). This CDR3 comprises 14 residues. Germline trimming cut 4 bases from V and 7 bases from J; bases unmatched to any gene: 6. The variable domain in full, completed from reference TRBV7-9 and TRBJ1-3, reads DTGVSQNPRHKITKRGQNVTFRCDPISEHNRLYWYRQTLGQGPEFLTYFQNEAQLEKSRLLSDRFSAERPKGSFSTLEIQRTEQGDSAMYLCASSSNRGSNTIYFGEGSWLTVV.

The V gene is TRBV19, the J gene TRBJ2-7; no firm D call. V lost 4 bases, J lost 0 bases, and 10 bases lay in between. This CDR3 comprises 14 residues. CDR1 is LNHDA, CDR2 SQIVND, per germline (reference sequence). The CDR3 coding sequence is TGTGCCAGTAGTAGGTTGAGCAACTCCTACGAGCAGTACTTC. Translation: CASSRLSNSYEQYF. Full variable domain (outside the CDR3, taken from reference TRBV19 and TRBJ2-7): DGGITQSPKYLFRKEGQNVTLSCEQNLNHDAMYWYRQDPGQGLRLIYYSQIVNDFQKGDIAEGYSVSREKKESFPLTVTSAQKNPTAFYLCASSRLSNSYEQYFGPGTRLTVT.

The chain couples TRBV10-3 to TRBJ2-7; a possible D gene is TRBD2 (6 bases). Per germline, CDR1 ENHRY and CDR2 SYGVKD. CDR3 size: 16 residues. Deletions cut 3 bases from V and 2 bases from J, with 17 bases between. The CDR3, as DNA: TGTGCCATCAGTGACCTTTTAGGCGGGAACCCCTACGAGCAGTACTTC. This sequence encodes CAISDLLGGNPYEQYF.

This rearrangement joins TRBV27 to TRBJ2-1; 9 bases are shared with TRBD2. This CDR3 has 16 amino acids. The junction had 6 bases not matched to a gene; V was cut back by 0 bases and J by 6 bases. The germline gives CDR1 MNHEY, CDR2 SMNVEV (reference sequence). The CDR3 region has the DNA TGTGCCAGCAGTTTATCTTATAGCGGGGGACTCAATGAGCAGTTCTTC. Translating gives CASSLSYSGGLNEQFF.

The DNA for the CDR3 is TGTGCCAGTAGTTCGAGGACAGGGGGCAATTCACCCCTCCACTTT. The encoded protein is CASSSRTGGNSPLHF. V gene TRBV19 combines with J gene TRBJ1-6; TRBD1 agrees at 11 bases. With V trimmed by 5 bases and J by 7 bases, 4 bases remained unmatched. The CDR3 spans 15 residues. The germline V gene encodes CDR1 LNHDA and CDR2 SQIVND (reference sequence).

CDR3 loop: CASSSPRQGVNTEAFF. In nucleotides, the CDR3 is TGTGCCAGTAGTAGCCCCAGACAGGGAGTGAACACTGAAGCTTTCTTT. The chain couples TRBV19 to TRBJ1-1, with 7 bases that match TRBD1. The CDR3 has 16 amino acids. CDR1 and CDR2 from the germline V gene are LNHDA and SQIVND (reference sequence). J lost 0 bases, V lost 4 bases, and 8 bases had no gene match.

The chain joins TRBV5-1 to TRBJ2-7; D might be TRBD2 (6 bases). This CDR3 region has 15 residues. V lost 4 bases and J lost 0, with 14 bases in between. Looked up from germline, CDR1 is SGHRS and CDR2 is YFSETQ. The DNA for the CDR3 is TGCGCCAGCAGCCCGGACGGGGGTGTCTCCTACGAGCAGTACTTC. Amino acids: CASSPDGGVSYEQYF.

The chain links TRBV5-1 to TRBJ2-5, with a possible D match to TRBD1 (7 bases). V was cut by 0 bases and J by 4 bases, with 10 bases left in between. The CDR3 runs to 14 residues. CDR1 and CDR2 (germline): SGHRS, YFSETQ. In DNA, the CDR3 is TGCGCCAGCAGCTTGGTCCAGGGGGGAGAGACCCAGTACTTC. It yields the protein CASSLVQGGETQYF.

V gene TRBV5-4 combines with J gene TRBJ2-7; perhaps TRBD1 as D (5 bases). Germline V gene sequence: CDR1 SGHNT, CDR2 YYREEE (reference sequence). This CDR3 comprises 14 residues. V gave up 0 bases and J gave up 2 bases, with 9 bases separating them. CDR3 sequence (DNA): TGTGCCAGCAGCTTGGCAGGGCAAACCTACGAGCAGTACTTC. Translated: CASSLAGQTYEQYF.

This chain uses TRBV7-2 with TRBJ1-5; D gene unclear. V shed 2 bases and J shed 7 bases, with 6 bases lying between them. The CDR3 has 12 amino acids. CDR1 and CDR2 (germline): SGHTA, FQGNSA. This CDR3 is CASSLLGQPQHF. CDR3 DNA sequence: TGTGCCAGCAGCTTACTAGGCCAGCCCCAGCATTTT.

This clone was recorded only once. This chain uses TRBV4-3 with TRBJ2-3; TRBD2 aligns across 7 bases. The CDR3 has 16 amino acids. V was clipped by 0 bases and J by 0 bases; unmatched bases: 3. The germline gives CDR1 LGHNA, CDR2 YSLEER. The CDR3 DNA sequence: TGCGCCAGCAGCCAAGAATGGCGGGGGAGCACAGATACGCAGTATTTT. This gives the protein CASSQEWRGSTDTQYF.